Listed below are T cell receptor beta chains from one sample, sequenced in a study of HIV-infected patients and healthy controls. MiXCR, run by TCRdb on the 5' RACE reads, gives a single entry per CDR3 protein. Of some 19,000 distinct CDR3 sequences detected, 9.5% to 13% appear once; the ten largest clones hold approximately 3.3%. Sequences were obtained from blood. Receptors were obtained from an adult in good health. The conserved cysteine and the conserved F or W are not part of the CDR3 here. Each record gives: V gene, J gene, CDR3 protein.

>TRBV18|TRBJ2-5
ANPMTNQETQY
>TRBV7-9|TRBJ2-1
ATKGTTANEQF
>TRBV5-1|TRBJ2-3
ASSLGLAGGPGHTDTQY
>TRBV28|TRBJ1-2
ASRLTGTGDGYT
>TRBV6-5|TRBJ2-1
ASSPSLGSGGSYNEQF
>TRBV10-3|TRBJ2-7
AISNIDEQY
>TRBV5-4|TRBJ2-5
LFRDSYQETQY
>TRBV13|TRBJ2-7
ASSQGKGGYEQY
>TRBV27|TRBJ2-7
ASSLSSTTDSYEQY
>TRBV3-1|TRBJ1-1
ASSQDFGWTGDTTEAF
>TRBV7-2|TRBJ2-5
ASSPNGGRETQY
>TRBV10-3|TRBJ2-1
AISDGQGPYNEQF
>TRBV23-1|TRBJ2-3
ASSPPSEAGAPDTQY
>TRBV25-1|TRBJ2-5
ASSGHGGKETQY
>TRBV25-1|TRBJ2-1
ASSDGGSGNEQF
>TRBV5-6|TRBJ2-5
ASSSPSTTQY
>TRBV5-1|TRBJ2-2
ASSLYRGNTGELF
>TRBV7-8|TRBJ2-7
ASSLTSWTPAYYEQY
>TRBV29-1|TRBJ2-5
SAKPRAITFPGTQY
>TRBV14|TRBJ2-3
ASSQGAISGERTDTQY
>TRBV27|TRBJ2-1
ASSLSPYNEQF
>TRBV18|TRBJ2-1
ASSQPGLAYDNEQF
>TRBV3-1|TRBJ2-3
ASSQGVIFDMDTQY
>TRBV6-5|TRBJ2-3
ASNKGGTDTQY
>TRBV28|TRBJ1-4
ASSSDRPNEKLF
>TRBV28|TRBJ1-2
ASRTQHYGYT
>TRBV30|TRBJ1-1
AWRTGQGTGTEAF
>TRBV12-5|TRBJ1-5
ASGLPAGAYSNQPQH
>TRBV4-1|TRBJ1-1
ASSQDWSGGTEAF
>TRBV29-1|TRBJ2-3
SGRSDTQY
>TRBV21-1|TRBJ2-3
ASSKGAAGAVTSTDTQY
>TRBV20-1|TRBJ2-4
SARSVAGGVGVAKNIQY
>TRBV19|TRBJ2-2
ASSISLAGHTGELF
>TRBV10-3|TRBJ1-5
AISEGTNQPQH
>TRBV6-5|TRBJ2-1
ASSETSGIGAEQF